The sequence of this T cell receptor beta chain was determined in a study of post-analysis software for immune sequencing data. General study points: Patients showed TRBV5-6, TRBV5-1 and TRBV20-1 among five TRBV segments more frequent than in controls.

As concerns this clonotype: What it recognizes is unknown.

Prepared libraries of TCR beta cDNA carried unique molecular identifiers. Each CDR3 protein gets one entry after TCRdb re-called the PCR reads with MiXCR. The table lists 600,000 to 700,000 distinct CDR3 sequences, 55% to 60% of them singletons. Deletions cut 1 base from V and 5 bases from J, with 13 bases between. CDR1 and CDR2 (germline): SGHTA, FQGNSA. The CDR3 has 15 amino acids. This chain connects TRBV7-2 to TRBJ2-3, with a weak D call TRBD2 (6 bases). Sequencing was done on a sample of blood. The sequence derives from a girl under 10 years old with multiple sclerosis. This CDR3 is CASSLDLAGRDTQYF. The CDR3, as DNA: TGTGCCAGCAGCTTAGATCTTGCGGGGCGAGATACGCAGTATTTT.